This T cell receptor beta chain was documented in a study of OX40 agonist ivuxolimab in advanced cancers. Study-level background: Ivuxolimab was an agonistic, fully human IgG2 monoclonal antibody directed against OX40 (CD134), a costimulatory receptor. Patients were allowed to have had prior anti-PD-1, anti-PD-L1 or anti-CTLA-4 therapy, and approximately 37% of the dose-escalation patients had been treated with checkpoint inhibitors. Peripheral TCRbeta sequencing aimed to test whether ivuxolimab altered TCR sequence diversity and caused clonal T-cell expansion. The paper covers the monotherapy dose-escalation part of the phase I ivuxolimab trial, which included N ≈ 50 patients. Among the 52 dose-escalation patients, around 20 had hepatocellular carcinoma, 15 melanoma, 9 renal cell carcinoma and 9 head and neck cancer. The dose-escalation cohort was 82.7% male with a mean age of around 64 years, ranging from about 20 to 85. Partial responses occurred in three dose-escalation patients: two with cutaneous melanoma and one with hepatocellular carcinoma. Intravenous ivuxolimab was administered to patients every 2 weeks at six dose levels: 0.01, 0.1, 0.3, 1.5, 3 and 10 mg/kg.

Concerning this clone: The clone's antigen remains unknown. No quality values exist for individual bases; no much larger clone is one base distant.

For sequencing of the TCRbeta CDR3 region, genomic DNA was extracted from the sorted cells. The immunoSEQ Assay was used for sequencing of TCRbeta CDR3 regions. TCRdb took over this immuneACCESS table, retaining in-frame rearrangements with V and J assigned. Such tables are incomplete; in checked studies, under half of the missing clones stem from an unresolved V gene, and the remainder is unexplained. For this sample the table gives about 110,000 clones, of which 85% to 95% were detected only once. Clones ranked in the top ten supply roughly 0.61% of the sample. Reading the germline V gene (reference sequence) gives CDR1 LNHDA and CDR2 SQIVND. The germline ends are 11 bases apart after V is trimmed by 3 bases and J by 9 bases. From the cysteine up to the phenylalanine, the CDR3 has a length of 13 residues. The CDR3 DNA has 39 bases and is translated from base 1. Patients with a history of autoimmune disease or receiving systemic immunosuppression were excluded from the trial. Peripheral blood for TCR sequencing was collected from all dose cohorts at baseline, on cycle 4 day 1, and on cycle 7 day 1. The samples were drawn from a first-in-human, open-label, multicenter phase I dose-escalation trial of ivuxolimab. Adults with locally advanced or metastatic melanoma, renal cell carcinoma, hepatocellular carcinoma or head and neck squamous cell carcinoma were enrolled in the trial. CD4+ and CD8+ T cells were sorted separately from peripheral blood before TCR sequencing.

On the study overall, not on this receptor specifically: Partial responders in the 0.1-3.0 mg/kg groups had among the lowest normalized peripheral clonal expansion, especially among CD8+ T cells. Low levels of normalized T-cell clonal expansion were also shown by some nonresponding patients. The antigen specificity of the clonally expanded peripheral T cells was not determined. At doses of 0.1 to 3.0 mg/kg, clonal expansion of both CD4+ and CD8+ T cells in blood was seen between baseline and week 6. After ivuxolimab, more expanded clones were found on average in CD8+ T cells than in CD4+ T cells.

The V and J segments used are TRBV19 and TRBJ2-2; confidence is insufficient to name the D gene. The sequences come from CD4+ or CD8+ T cells sorted from blood, collected in a trial of the OX40 agonist ivuxolimab. This receptor was obtained from an adult with an advanced solid tumor such as melanoma, head and neck, liver or kidney cancer. The DNA sequence reads TGTGCCAGTAGTATCTCCTCGTTACGGGAGCTGTTTTTT. Translated, this gives CASSISSLRELFF.